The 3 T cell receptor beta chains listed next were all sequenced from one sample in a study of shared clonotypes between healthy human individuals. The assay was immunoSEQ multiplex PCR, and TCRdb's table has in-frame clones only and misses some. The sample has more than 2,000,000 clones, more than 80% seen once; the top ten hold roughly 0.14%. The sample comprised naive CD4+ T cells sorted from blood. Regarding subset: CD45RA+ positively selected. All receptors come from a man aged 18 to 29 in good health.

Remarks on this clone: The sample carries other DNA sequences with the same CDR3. CDR3 DNA sequence: TGTGCCAGCAGCTTATCTTCGGGGACAGATACGCAGTATTTT. The encoded protein is CASSLSSGTDTQYF. The rearrangement joins TRBV7-2 to TRBJ2-3, with D perhaps TRBD2 (5 bases). Deletions cut 2 bases from V and 3 bases from J, with 9 bases between. CDR1 and CDR2 (germline): SGHTA, FQGNSA. The CDR3 runs to 14 residues.

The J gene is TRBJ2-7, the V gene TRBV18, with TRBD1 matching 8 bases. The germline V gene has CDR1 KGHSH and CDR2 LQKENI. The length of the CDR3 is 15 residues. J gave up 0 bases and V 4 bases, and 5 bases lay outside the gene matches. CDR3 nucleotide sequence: TGTGCCAGCTCACTCCAGGGACAGGTCTCCTACGAGCAGTACTTC. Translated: CASSLQGQVSYEQYF.

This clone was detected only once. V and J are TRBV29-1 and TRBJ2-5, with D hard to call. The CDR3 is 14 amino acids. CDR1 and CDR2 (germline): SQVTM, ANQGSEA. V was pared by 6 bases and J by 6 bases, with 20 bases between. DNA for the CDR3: TGCAGCGTCTTCCTCGACGCGCTGGGTCAGACCCAGTACTTC. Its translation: CSVFLDALGQTQYF.